This T cell receptor beta chain was recorded in a study of blood T cell repertoires in COVID-19. Study summary: PBMCs, B-cell-depleted T cells, or T cells were the source of the cDNA or gDNA that made up the material.

Germline CDR1 reads MNHEY; CDR2 reads SVGAGI. The V end lost 6 bases, the J end lost 7 bases, and 16 bases lay between the germline ends. The CDR3 spans 13 residues. Original processing notes: Estimated nucleated cell counts came from reference gene primer amplification. Libraries were prepared by immunoSEQ multiplex PCR; TCRdb keeps only in-frame clonotypes and omits some of them. The V and J calls and clone size are taken from that table; D and trimming were inferred from the DNA. The table includes roughly 700,000 clones, approximately 90% detected once. V usage is TRBV6-5 and J usage is TRBJ2-7; maybe TRBD1 (5 bases). This TCR derives from a woman younger than 35 with acute or convalescent COVID-19. Sequenced sample: peripheral blood. For the CDR3, the DNA is TGTGCCAGCAGCCTAGACAGATCCGGGGAGCAGTACTTC. Translation: CASSLDRSGEQYF.